A single sample gave rise to the 3 T cell receptor beta chains below, sequenced in a study of blood T cell repertoires in COVID-19. Clones were sequenced by immunoSEQ multiplex PCR, and TCRdb holds only the in-frame ones, with some missing. The sample yields some 260,000 clones, around 90% seen once. The specimen sequenced was peripheral blood. The receptors were gathered from a woman between 40 and 55 years old who had recovered from COVID-19.

This clone came up once. The chain uses TRBV7-2 and TRBJ2-7, with 11 bases fitting TRBD2. The CDR3 extends over 16 amino acids. The V and J ends lost 5 bases and 2 bases, in that order; junction bases with no gene match: 8. Germline CDR1 and CDR2: SGHTA and FQGNSA. CDR3 in DNA: TGTGCCAGCAGCCCCGGGACTAGCGGTTACCCCTACGAGCAGTACTTC. Translating it yields CASSPGTSGYPYEQYF. The full variable domain, in which reference TRBV7-2 and TRBJ2-7 provide the parts outside the CDR3, is GAGVSQSPSNKVTEKGKDVELRCDPISGHTALYWYRQSLGQGLEFLIYFQGNSAPDKSGLPSDRFSAERTGGSVSTLTIQRTQQEDSAVYLCASSPGTSGYPYEQYFGPGTRLTVT.

This clone was counted once. J is TRBJ2-2 and V is TRBV6-5; TRBD2 matches 7 bases. The CDR3 sequence is 16 residues long. CDR1 is MNHEY and CDR2 is SVGAGI in the germline V gene. The junction had 5 bases not matched to a gene; V was cut back by 0 bases and J by 4 bases. CDR3 residues: CASSYSPGRGTGELFF. CDR3 bases: TGTGCCAGCAGTTACTCCCCAGGGAGGGGCACCGGGGAGCTGTTTTTT.

This chain joins TRBV4-1 and TRBJ1-3; a possible D gene is TRBD1 (6 bases). The CDR3 runs to 15 residues. The ends were cut back, 8 bases at V and 0 bases at J, with 14 bases in the middle. Per germline, CDR1 MGHRA and CDR2 YSYEKL. CDR3 sequence (DNA): TGCGCCAGCCCCAGGGGTCGGGACTCTGGAAACACCATATATTTT. Encoded protein: CASPRGRDSGNTIYF.